This T cell receptor beta chain was observed in a study of shared clonotypes between healthy human individuals. Concerning this clone itself: Antigen: not known.

Germline V gene sequence: CDR1 MDHEN, CDR2 SYDVKM. V was clipped by 5 bases and J by 10 bases; unmatched bases: 5. This CDR3 region has 13 residues. TCRdb keeps only in-frame clones here, not all; method: immunoSEQ multiplex PCR. The repertoire includes roughly 640,000 clones, roughly 97% of them detected once, and 0.057% sits in the top ten. Study outcomes and limitations: Between a handful of donors, naive CD4 clonotypes were shared at a level of around 5.2%. Relative to memory subsets, naive subsets generally showed larger estimated richness.

The source is a woman aged 25-40 years in good health. The chain joins TRBV28 to TRBJ1-6, with 7 bases that match TRBD1. Sequencing was done on a sample of naive CD4+ T cells sorted from blood. Subset here: CD45RA+ positively selected. CDR3 sequence (DNA): TGTGCCAGCAGTCCCACAGGGGTCTCACCCCTCCACTTT. Translated, it gives CASSPTGVSPLHF. Full variable domain (missing parts from reference TRBV28 and TRBJ1-6): DVKVTQSSRYLVKRTGEKVFLECVQDMDHENMFWYRQDPGLGLRLIYFSYDVKMKEKGDIPEGYSVSREKKERFSLILESASTNQTSMYLCASSPTGVSPLHFGNGTRLTVT.